A single sample is the source of the 29 T cell receptor beta chains below, sequenced in a study of T cells in Graves' hyperthyroidism and ophthalmopathy. Amplification targeted TCR beta CDR3 regions from RNA transcripts. An initial round of RT-PCR targeting the TCR CDR3 relied on the HTBI primer set. TCRdb reanalysed the multiplex PCR reads using MiXCR and keeps one entry per CDR3 protein. The sample has over 650,000 distinct CDR3 sequences; about 15% are singletons. The source material was blood. These receptor sequences come from a man in his late teens or twenties with Graves' hyperthyroidism.

The chain has TRBV19 and TRBJ2-2; D unresolved. Germline values: CDR1 LNHDA, CDR2 SQIVND (reference sequence). This CDR3 region has 14 residues. V was shortened by 3 bases and J by 7 bases, with 12 bases between the two germline ends. CDR3 in amino acids: CASSMIGSGGELFF. As DNA, the CDR3 is TGTGCCAGTAGTATGATCGGGTCGGGCGGGGAGCTGTTTTTT. Supplemented by reference TRBV19 and TRBJ2-2, the full variable domain reads DGGITQSPKYLFRKEGQNVTLSCEQNLNHDAMYWYRQDPGQGLRLIYYSQIVNDFQKGDIAEGYSVSREKKESFPLTVTSAQKNPTAFYLCASSMIGSGGELFFGEGSRLTVL.

This clonotype occurred many times. The rearrangement joins TRBV28 to TRBJ2-5, with 15 bases aligning to TRBD2. The V gene's germline CDR1 is MDHEN and CDR2 SYDVKM. The CDR3 runs 19 residues. Trimming at V came to 6 bases and at J to 5 bases, leaving 16 bases not matched to a gene. In nucleotides, the CDR3 is TGTGCCAGCAGACCTTGGACTAGCGGGAGGGCCGGTTTACGCGAGACCCAGTACTTC. Its protein is CASRPWTSGRAGLRETQYF.

The chain is built from TRBV6-2 or TRBV6-3 and TRBJ2-3; no firm D call. CDR3 length equals 15 residues. Looked up from germline, CDR1 is MNHEY and CDR2 is SVGEGT. The V end was cut by 3 bases, the J end by 2 bases, with 12 bases between. This chain's CDR3 is CASSYPGRVTDTQYF. Written as DNA, the CDR3 is TGTGCCAGCAGTTATCCGGGCCGAGTCACAGATACGCAGTATTTT.

This clonotype was picked up many times. The chain recombines TRBV6-1 with TRBJ2-7; the D is unclear. Per the germline V gene, CDR1 is MNHNS and CDR2 is SASEGT. This CDR3 contains 14 residues. V gave up 5 bases and J gave up 8 bases, with 19 bases separating them. The CDR3 here is CASSLEFGVSKQYF. The CDR3 DNA reads as TGTGCCAGCAGTCTCGAATTTGGGGTTTCGAAGCAGTACTTC.

The chain joins TRBV28 to TRBJ2-2, with TRBD1 matching over 7 bases. J gave up 1 base and V 6 bases, and 8 bases lay outside the gene matches. The germline V gene encodes CDR1 MDHEN and CDR2 SYDVKM. The CDR3 is made up of 16 amino acids. DNA for the CDR3: TGTGCCAGCAGCCAGCCCCGGGACAGGAACACCGGGGAGCTGTTTTTT. This codes for CASSQPRDRNTGELFF. The full variable domain, in which reference TRBV28 and TRBJ2-2 provide the parts outside the CDR3, is DVKVTQSSRYLVKRTGEKVFLECVQDMDHENMFWYRQDPGLGLRLIYFSYDVKMKEKGDIPEGYSVSREKKERFSLILESASTNQTSMYLCASSQPRDRNTGELFFGEGSRLTVL.

As regards this clonotype: At one end, the junction sequence differs from germline, possibly due to a read error. This sequence joins TRBV5-1 and TRBJ2-7; tentatively, D is TRBD2 (6 bases). Germline V gives CDR1 SGHRS, CDR2 YFSETQ. The CDR3 is 14 residues long. DNA for the CDR3: TGCGTCAGCAGCTTGAGGGACTCCTCCTACGAGCAGTACTTC. Translated: CVSSLRDSSYEQYF.

This clonotype was seen many times. This chain connects TRBV18 to TRBJ1-2; D is ambiguous. Germline values: CDR1 KGHSH, CDR2 LQKENI. The V and J ends lost 0 bases and 2 bases respectively, with 13 bases between them. The CDR3 is 16 residues long. The CDR3 protein is CASSPPSTAGNYGYTF. DNA of the CDR3: TGTGCCAGCTCACCACCCTCCACAGCCGGAAACTATGGCTACACCTTC.

The sample holds many counts of this clonotype. The chain links TRBV9 to TRBJ2-7, with 9 bases identical to TRBD2. This CDR3 has 15 residues. The germline V gene has CDR1 SGDLS and CDR2 YYNGEE. V was clipped by 2 bases and J by 3 bases; unmatched bases: 6. The CDR3 sequence is CASSVLAGIGYEQYF. CDR3 sequence (DNA): TGTGCCAGCAGCGTGCTAGCGGGAATTGGCTACGAGCAGTACTTC.

This clonotype was picked up many times. The chain uses TRBV20-1 and TRBJ2-2; 11 nucleotides line up with TRBD2. The CDR3 has 14 amino acids. Germline CDR1 is DFQATT and CDR2 is SNEGSKA (reference sequence). With V trimmed by 6 bases and J by 6 bases, 6 bases remained unmatched. The CDR3 DNA is TGCAGTGCCTTACCGACTAGCGGGGCCGGGGAGCTGTTTTTT. Amino acids: CSALPTSGAGELFF.

This clonotype was detected ten times or more. V gene TRBV2 combines with J gene TRBJ1-1, with a tentative D call TRBD1 (5 bases). The V and J ends lost 3 bases and 5 bases respectively, with 10 bases between them. Looked up from germline, CDR1 is SNHLY and CDR2 is FYNNEI. This CDR3 contains 13 residues. CDR3 amino acids: CASSDREGTEAFF. The CDR3, as DNA: TGTGCCAGCAGTGACAGGGAGGGGACTGAAGCTTTCTTT. Using reference TRBV2 and TRBJ1-1 for the parts outside the CDR3, the full variable domain is EPEVTQTPSHQVTQMGQEVILRCVPISNHLYFYWYRQILGQKVEFLVSFYNNEISEKSEIFDDQFSVERPDGSNFTLKIRSTKLEDSAMYFCASSDREGTEAFFGQGTRLTVV.

The chain joins TRBV27 to TRBJ2-7; the D call may be TRBD1 or TRBD2 (5 bases each). The V gene lost 3 bases and the J gene lost 7 bases, with 22 bases spanning the gap. CDR1 and CDR2 from the germline V gene are MNHEY and SMNVEV (reference sequence). The CDR3 contains 16 residues. CDR3 sequence reads: CASSLGRPGRQGEQYF. CDR3 bases: TGTGCCAGCAGTTTGGGCCGACCGGGACGCCAAGGGGAGCAGTACTTC.

This sequence joins TRBV5-5 and TRBJ2-7; D remains ambiguous. The CDR3 covers 15 residues. V was shortened by 1 base and J by 1 base, with 12 bases between the two germline ends. CDR1 SGHKS and CDR2 YYEKEE come from the germline V gene (reference sequence). Here the CDR3 reads CASSLWSSSSYEQYF. The CDR3 DNA reads TGTGCCAGCAGCTTGTGGAGCTCCAGTTCCTACGAGCAGTACTTC.

This clonotype appeared a few times. The chain combines TRBV24-1 with TRBJ2-2; the match to TRBD2 covers 13 bases. The J segment lost 1 base and the V segment lost 5 bases, leaving 6 bases of the junction unmatched. This CDR3 region has 18 residues. The germline V gene encodes CDR1 KGHDR and CDR2 SFDVKD. CDR3 nucleotides: TGTGCCACCAGTGGCTGGACTAGCGGGAGTATGAACACCGGGGAGCTGTTTTTT. This translates into CATSGWTSGSMNTGELFF.

This clonotype appeared a few times. The CDR3 DNA reads as TGTGCCAGCAGCCGAGGAGGGCGGGAGTACACAGATACGCAGTATTTT. This codes for CASSRGGREYTDTQYF. This chain connects TRBV14 to TRBJ2-3; 7 bases map to TRBD2. V dropped 4 bases and J dropped 2; count of bases not matched to a gene: 9. CDR3 length: 16 residues. Germline CDR1 is SGHDN and CDR2 is FVKESK.

Written as DNA, the CDR3 is TGTGCCTGGAGTGCGCGGGGGGATGAGCAGTTCTTC. Amino acid sequence: CAWSARGDEQFF. The chain combines TRBV30 with TRBJ2-1; 8 bases match TRBD2. The CDR3 consists of 12 residues. Per the germline V gene, CDR1 is GTSNPN and CDR2 is SVGIG (reference sequence). Trimming removed 1 base from V and 8 bases from J; junction bases left unmatched: 1.

This clonotype was observed many times. The chain carries TRBV7-3 and TRBJ1-2, with TRBD1 matching over 9 bases. Per the germline V gene, CDR1 is SGHTA and CDR2 is FQGTGA. This CDR3 has 17 residues. J gave up 4 bases and V 5 bases, and 14 bases lay outside the gene matches. The CDR3: CASSRGTGKNPLYGYTF. The CDR3 DNA reads as TGTGCCAGCAGCCGCGGGACAGGGAAAAACCCCCTCTATGGCTACACCTTC.

This clonotype was counted a few times. This sequence joins TRBV30 and TRBJ2-3, with D uncertain. The CDR3 is 12 residues long. With 2 bases removed from V and 5 bases from J, the gap between germline ends came to 8 bases. Germline CDR1 is GTSNPN and CDR2 is SVGIG (reference sequence). The CDR3 loop is CAWSKVLDTQYF. CDR3 DNA: TGTGCCTGGAGTAAGGTGTTAGATACGCAGTATTTT.

This clonotype appeared a few times. The V call is TRBV28, the J call TRBJ2-5, with 10 bases identical to TRBD1. CDR1 is MDHEN and CDR2 is SYDVKM in the germline V gene. This CDR3 is built from 15 residues. Losses at the gene ends were 6 bases for V and 4 bases for J; bases not matched to a gene: 8. The CDR3, as DNA: TGTGCCAGCAGGGCCGATTGGGACAGGGGAGAGACCCAGTACTTC. Protein sequence: CASRADWDRGETQYF.

This clonotype was found many times. The chain is built from TRBV27 and TRBJ2-7; 7 nucleotides match TRBD1. V was clipped by 5 bases and J by 0 bases; unmatched bases: 10. The CDR3 length is 16 residues. The V gene's germline CDR1 is MNHEY and CDR2 SMNVEV (reference sequence). This chain's CDR3 is CASSPSWTGRSYEQYF. The CDR3 nucleotides are TGTGCCAGCAGTCCCTCCTGGACAGGCCGCTCCTACGAGCAGTACTTC.

This clonotype was detected only a few times. CDR3 in DNA: TGTGCCAGCAGCCCCCTTTATGAACAGGGCACTGAAGCTTTCTTT. This encodes CASSPLYEQGTEAFF. This chain joins TRBV7-3 and TRBJ1-1; perhaps TRBD1 as D (6 bases). The CDR3 totals 15 residues. Germline CDR1 is SGHTA and CDR2 is FQGTGA. With 5 bases removed from V and 4 bases from J, the gap between germline ends came to 17 bases.

The J gene is TRBJ2-3, the V gene TRBV12-3 or TRBV12-4; 11 bases agree with TRBD2. J was trimmed by 6 bases and V by 3 bases; bases with no gene match: 2. The CDR3 length is 14 residues. The CDR3 DNA sequence: TGTGCCAGCAGTTTCACTAGCGGGAGTGATACGCAGTATTTT. Its translation: CASSFTSGSDTQYF.

J is TRBJ2-7 and V is TRBV20-1, with 7 bases lining up with TRBD1. The CDR3 has 12 amino acids. The germline V gene has CDR1 DFQATT and CDR2 SNEGSKA (reference sequence). V dropped 5 bases and J dropped 3; count of bases not matched to a gene: 4. The CDR3 DNA reads TGCAGTGCTGGGGACAGAGGCTACGAGCAGTACTTC. Translation gives CSAGDRGYEQYF.

This clonotype was picked up a small number of times. The chain uses TRBV7-2 and TRBJ2-3; 9 bases fit TRBD2. This CDR3 comprises 16 residues. The trim removed 4 bases at V and 4 bases at J, leaving 9 bases unmatched. The germline V gene has CDR1 SGHTA and CDR2 FQGNSA. The CDR3 here is CASSSWRTSEPDTQYF. The CDR3 DNA reads TGTGCCAGCAGCTCTTGGCGGACTAGCGAGCCAGATACGCAGTATTTT.

This clonotype has only a few counts. The chain combines TRBV7-9 with TRBJ1-2; D call uncertain. V shed 4 bases and J shed 0 bases, with 15 bases lying between them. The CDR3 contains 16 residues. CDR1 is SEHNR and CDR2 is FQNEAQ in the germline V gene (reference sequence). CDR3 in amino acids: CASSSFRTATNYGYTF. For the CDR3, the DNA is TGTGCCAGCAGCTCGTTCCGGACGGCAACTAACTATGGCTACACCTTC.

This chain uses TRBV12-3 or TRBV12-4 with TRBJ2-7; 8 bases align to TRBD1. Unmatched junction bases numbered 20, after V lost 4 bases and J lost 6 bases. The CDR3 covers 18 residues. CDR3: CASSSRTFFPTGEAEQYF. DNA of the CDR3: TGTGCCAGCAGTTCAAGAACTTTTTTCCCGACAGGGGAGGCCGAGCAGTACTTC.

Only a few counts were recorded for this clonotype. A single base separates this from a much larger clone, so it may be a read error. This CDR3 is missing its conserved last phenylalanine or tryptophan, likely due to a read error. The V and J genes are TRBV15 and TRBJ1-5, with D tentatively TRBD1 (5 bases). CDR3 size: 14 residues. Trimming cost V 2 bases and J 2 bases, with 7 bases left between them. Germline values: CDR1 LNHNV, CDR2 YYDKDF (reference sequence). In DNA, the CDR3 is TGTGCCACCAGCAGACAGGGACGCAATCAGCCCCAGCATCTT. This codes for CATSRQGRNQPQHL.

This clonotype was counted at least ten times. The rearrangement links TRBV20-1 to TRBJ2-7; D is possibly TRBD1 (5 bases). Between the trimmed V and J ends, which lost 1 base and 4 bases, there was a span of 20 bases. Germline-derived CDR1 and CDR2 are DFQATT and SNEGSKA (reference sequence). There are 16 residues in the CDR3. The CDR3 nucleotides are TGCAGTGCTAGAGTTCCCCGGACACCTTCACCTTACGAGCAGTACTTC. Protein sequence: CSARVPRTPSPYEQYF.

The genes are TRBV7-2 and TRBJ2-3; TRBD2 aligns across 7 bases. Germline V CDR1 and CDR2: SGHTA, FQGNSA. The CDR3 runs 16 residues. The trim removed 3 bases at V and 10 bases at J, leaving 16 bases unmatched. CDR3 residues: CASSFRDRVYGRAQYF. CDR3 in DNA: TGTGCCAGCAGCTTCCGAGACCGCGTTTATGGGAGGGCGCAGTATTTT.

In this sample, this clonotype turned up many times. The V gene is TRBV5-1, the J gene TRBJ2-1; D gene unclear. The germline CDR1 and CDR2 sequences are SGHRS and YFSETQ. The CDR3 has 15 residues. Trimming left V 4 bases short and J 6 bases short, with 17 bases between. Here the CDR3 reads CASSQLLPGPNEQFF. CDR3 DNA: TGCGCCAGCAGCCAGCTCCTCCCAGGCCCCAATGAGCAGTTCTTC.